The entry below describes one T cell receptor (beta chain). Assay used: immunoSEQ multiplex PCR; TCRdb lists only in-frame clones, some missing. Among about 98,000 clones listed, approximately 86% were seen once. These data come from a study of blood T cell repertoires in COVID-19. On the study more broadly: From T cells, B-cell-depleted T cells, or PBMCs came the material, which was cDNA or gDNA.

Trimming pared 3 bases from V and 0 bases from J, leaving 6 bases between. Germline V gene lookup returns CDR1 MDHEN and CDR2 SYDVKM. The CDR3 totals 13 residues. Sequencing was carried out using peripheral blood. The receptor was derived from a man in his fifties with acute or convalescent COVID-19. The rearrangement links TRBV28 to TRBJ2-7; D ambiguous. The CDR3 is CASSFKNSYEQYF. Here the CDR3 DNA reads TGTGCCAGCAGTTTCAAAAACTCCTACGAGCAGTACTTC.